This TCR beta chain appears in the sequencing data of a study of T cells in Graves' hyperthyroidism and ophthalmopathy. Regarding the study as a whole: By a 13 V-J model, ophthalmopathy was set apart from stable hyperthyroidism. Median prediction lead before ophthalmopathy onset was about 6.5 months with the model.

A note on this clonotype: The antigen is not known.

Diagnoses were made from clinical symptoms, serum measures (thyroxine and TRAb), thyroid ultrasound and orbital computed tomography. CDR1 and CDR2 (germline): KGHDR, SFDVKD. V lost 5 bases to trimming and J lost 3 bases; unmatched junction nucleotides: 6. CDR3 length: 14 residues. Authors of the study amplified TCR beta CDR3 regions from RNA transcripts. The primer set for the first-round RT-PCR of the TCR CDR3 was HTBI. TCRdb reprocessed the multiplex PCR reads with MiXCR, giving one entry per CDR3 protein. The sample includes some 340,000 distinct CDR3 sequences, roughly 13% seen only once; the top ten take almost 35%.

The gene calls are TRBV24-1 and TRBJ2-7; 7 bases match TRBD2. This receptor was taken from a woman between 40 and 50 years old with Graves' ophthalmopathy. Sequenced: blood. CDR3 DNA sequence: TGTGCCACCAGTGCAGGGAGGGATGACTACGAGCAGTACTTC. It specifies CATSAGRDDYEQYF.